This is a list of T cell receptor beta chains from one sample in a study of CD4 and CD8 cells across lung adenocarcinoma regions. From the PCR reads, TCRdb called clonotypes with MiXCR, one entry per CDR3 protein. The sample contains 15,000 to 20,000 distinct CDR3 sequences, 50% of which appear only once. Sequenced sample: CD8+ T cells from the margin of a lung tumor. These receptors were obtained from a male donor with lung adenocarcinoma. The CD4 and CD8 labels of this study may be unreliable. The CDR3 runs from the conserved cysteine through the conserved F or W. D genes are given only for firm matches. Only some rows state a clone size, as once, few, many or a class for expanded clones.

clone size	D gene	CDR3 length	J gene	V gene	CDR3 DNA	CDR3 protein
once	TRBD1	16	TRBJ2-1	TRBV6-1	TGTGCCAGCAGGACAGGGAAGTCAAACGCCTACAATGAGCAGTTCTTC	CASRTGKSNAYNEQFF
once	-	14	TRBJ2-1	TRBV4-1	TGCGCCAGCAGGGTTCGAAAGGGGCACAATGAGCAGTTCTTC	CASRVRKGHNEQFF
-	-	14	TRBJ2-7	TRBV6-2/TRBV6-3	TGTGCCAGCAGCTTAGTCCAAGTTGGCTACGAGCAGTACTTC	CASSLVQVGYEQYF
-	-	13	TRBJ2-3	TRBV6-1	TGTGCCAGCAGAGTTCCGGGTACAGATACGCAGTATTTT	CASRVPGTDTQYF
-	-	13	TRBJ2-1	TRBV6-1	TGTGCCAGCAGTCCCGGCCGTCTCAATGAGCAGTTCTTC	CASSPGRLNEQFF
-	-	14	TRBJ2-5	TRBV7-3	TGTGCGGCGTCTGGGGGCTGTGAGCAAGAGACCCAGTACTTC	CAASGGCEQETQYF
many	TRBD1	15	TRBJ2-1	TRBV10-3	TGTGCCATCAGTGCCGGGACAGGGTCACCAAATGAGCAGTTCTTC	CAISAGTGSPNEQFF
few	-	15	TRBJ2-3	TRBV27	TGTGCCAGCAGGACGGGATTTCAATACACAGATACGCAGTATTTT	CASRTGFQYTDTQYF
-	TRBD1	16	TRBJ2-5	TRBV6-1	TGTGCCAGCAGGGGAGCCGGGACAGGGGTTGTGGAGACGCAGTACTTC	CASRGAGTGVVETQYF
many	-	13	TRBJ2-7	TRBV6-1	TGTGCCAGTATCAGGGCGGGGTCCTACGAGCAGTACTTC	CASIRAGSYEQYF
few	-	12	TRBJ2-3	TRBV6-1	TGTGCCAGCGCGACGGGCACAGATACGCAGTATTTT	CASATGTDTQYF
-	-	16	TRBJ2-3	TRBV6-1	TGTGCCAGCATGGAGGGGGGGCGCTGGGGTACAGAGACGCAGTACTTT	CASMEGGRWGTETQYF
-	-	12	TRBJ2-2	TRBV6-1	TGTGCCAGCAGGCTGGGAACCGGGGAGCTGTTTTTT	CASRLGTGELFF
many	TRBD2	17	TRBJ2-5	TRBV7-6	TGTGCCAGCAGCTTAGGCGGACTAGCGGGAATATTTGAGACCCAGTACTTC	CASSLGGLAGIFETQYF
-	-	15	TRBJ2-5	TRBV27	TGTGCCAGCGGGCCCGGGGGCCGTGACCAAGAGATCCAGTACTTC	CASGPGGRDQEIQYF
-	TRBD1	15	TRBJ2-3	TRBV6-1	TGTGCCAGCAGCGGACGGCCTGTGGGGACAGAGGAGCAGTATTTT	CASSGRPVGTEEQYF
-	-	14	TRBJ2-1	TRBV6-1	TGTGCCACCCACCCTCGGGGACCCCTCCACGAGCAGTTCTTC	CATHPRGPLHEQFF
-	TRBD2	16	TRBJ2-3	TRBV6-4	TGTGCCAGCAGGTTATCCGAGGCTAGCGGAACCGGTACGCAGTATTTT	CASRLSEASGTGTQYF
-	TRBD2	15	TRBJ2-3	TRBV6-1	TGTGCCAGCAGTAGCGGGAGTGGGACCACCGATGCGCAGTATTTT	CASSSGSGTTDAQYF
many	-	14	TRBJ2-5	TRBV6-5	TGTGCCAGCAGTTACTCCGTGGGACAAGAGACCCAGTACTTC	CASSYSVGQETQYF
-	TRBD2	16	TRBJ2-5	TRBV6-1	TGTGCCAGCAGTGGGGCCGGGAGCGGGGACGGGGATACCCAGTACTTC	CASSGAGSGDGDTQYF